Following are 4 T cell receptor beta chains from one sample sequenced in a study of shared clonotypes between healthy human individuals (TCRdb year 2020). Library construction relied on the immunoSEQ multiplex PCR assay. TCRdb re-hosts the immuneACCESS table, in-frame sequences only. Its copies lack some clones; in the studies checked, an unresolved V gene accounts for under half of them, and the cause for the rest is not known. The table for this sample lists fewer than 1.8 million clones; 97% to 99% of them were counted only once. Over 0.3% of the sample goes to the ten largest clones. The sequenced sample consisted of naive CD4+ T cells sorted from blood. In light of the paper, this sample's cell subset or site label describes: CD45RA+ positively selected. The receptors stem from a man younger than 40 in good health.

This chain uses TRBV10-2 with TRBJ2-1; D may be TRBD1 (6 bases). With 9 bases removed from V and 0 bases from J, the gap between germline ends came to 18 bases. Per germline, CDR1 WSHSY and CDR2 SAAADI. This CDR3 comprises 16 residues. CDR3 residues: CASLWKGVHSYNEQFF. The CDR3 DNA reads as TGCGCCAGTCTCTGGAAGGGGGTTCACTCCTACAATGAGCAGTTCTTC.

The CDR3 here is CASRSSGPGLETQYF. CDR3 nucleotides: TGTGCCAGCAGGTCGTCGGGTCCTGGGCTTGAGACCCAGTACTTC. This chain uses TRBV2 with TRBJ2-5, with unresolved D. V was pared by 6 bases and J by 5 bases, with 19 bases between. Germline CDR1 and CDR2: SNHLY and FYNNEI. The CDR3 length is 15 residues.

V and J are TRBV5-4 and TRBJ2-1; TRBD2 agrees at 7 bases. The germline V gene encodes CDR1 SGHNT and CDR2 YYREEE (reference sequence). The CDR3 has 14 amino acids. The V and J ends lost 4 bases and 0 bases, in that order; junction bases with no gene match: 1. The CDR3 region has the DNA TGTGCCAGCAGCCTAGCGGACTCCTACAATGAGCAGTTCTTC. Its translation: CASSLADSYNEQFF.

The chain is built from TRBV19 and TRBJ2-1; the match to TRBD2 covers 16 bases. The CDR3 covers 18 residues. Germline trimming cut 1 base from V and 4 bases from J; bases unmatched to any gene: 4. Germline V lookup: CDR1 LNHDA, CDR2 SQIVND (reference sequence). CDR3 coding DNA: TGTGCCAGTAGTATAGTGGGGACTAGCGGGAGGGGGTACAATGAGCAGTTCTTC. Translation: CASSIVGTSGRGYNEQFF.